Below are 6 T cell receptor beta chains sequenced from a single sample in a study of blood T cell repertoires in COVID-19. The repertoire was sequenced with immunoSEQ multiplex PCR; TCRdb's copy has only in-frame clones and lacks some. Among hundreds of thousands of clones listed, around nine tenths were seen once. The sample was peripheral blood. The origin of the receptors is a man aged 40-55 years with acute or convalescent COVID-19.

The genes are TRBV4-1 and TRBJ2-1; 13 bases agree with TRBD2. In germline, CDR1 is MGHRA, CDR2 YSYEKL. The junction had 12 bases not matched to a gene; V was cut back by 6 bases and J by 1 base. The CDR3 consists of 19 residues. CDR3 bases: TGCGCCAGCAGTGAACTAGCGGGAGGGTCCTCCGGTTCCTACAATGAGCAGTTCTTC. Protein sequence: CASSELAGGSSGSYNEQFF.

V is TRBV28 and J is TRBJ2-1; D might be TRBD1 (5 bases). From germline, CDR1 is MDHEN and CDR2 SYDVKM. The germline V and J ends were trimmed by 7 bases and 4 bases, with 17 bases remaining between them. There are 15 residues in the CDR3. The CDR3 nucleotides are TGTGCCAGCACCCTGACAGTGGGCAATTACAATGAGCAGTTCTTC. Amino acid sequence: CASTLTVGNYNEQFF.

This chain links TRBV28 with TRBJ2-7, with D perhaps matching TRBD1 (5 bases). V lost 1 base to trimming and J lost 5 bases, with 12 bases between them. The CDR3 is 14 residues long. Germline V lookup: CDR1 MDHEN, CDR2 SYDVKM. CDR3: CASSLSRAQDEQYF. The CDR3 DNA follows: TGTGCCAGCAGTTTATCCAGGGCCCAGGACGAGCAGTACTTC.

This chain connects TRBV27 to TRBJ1-4, with D maybe TRBD1 (6 bases). Germline lookup yields CDR1 MNHEY and CDR2 SMNVEV (reference sequence). The CDR3 is made up of 13 amino acids. V was cut by 6 bases and J by 3 bases, with 8 bases left in between. The CDR3 loop is CASRDRPNEKLFF. CDR3 nucleotides: TGTGCCAGCAGGGACAGACCTAATGAAAAACTGTTTTTT.

This sequence joins TRBV7-2 and TRBJ2-4; D gene uncertain. The CDR3 consists of 16 residues. Germline-derived CDR1 and CDR2 are SGHTA and FQGNSA. V was shortened by 6 bases and J by 1 base, with 16 bases between the two germline ends. The CDR3 bases are TGTGCCAGCAGTCCCCTGGGCCTTGGGGCCAAAAACATTCAGTACTTC. Translation: CASSPLGLGAKNIQYF.

V gene TRBV6-5 combines with J gene TRBJ2-2, with a tentative D call TRBD1 (5 bases). Germline values: CDR1 MNHEY, CDR2 SVGAGI. This CDR3 contains 14 residues. Trimming shortened V by 5 bases and J by 0 bases, and 7 bases separated the two germline ends. The chain's CDR3 is CASSLTANTGELFF. CDR3 DNA sequence: TGTGCCAGCAGTCTGACAGCGAACACCGGGGAGCTGTTTTTT.